This T cell receptor (beta chain) was sequenced during a study of tumor-infiltrating lymphocytes in primary liver carcinoma (dated by TCRdb to 2016 to 2017). Looking at the study overall: Between November 2015 and March 2016, 5 or 6 patients in China with histopathologically diagnosed primary liver carcinoma had their tumors surgically resected. Each sample produced roughly 3.5 to 7.13 million productive TCRbeta reads, and read depth showed no significant difference between tissue types. A total of 35 or so specimens from 5 patients underwent TCRbeta repertoire sequencing, comprising 25 tumor regions, 5 adjacent noncancerous liver tissues and 5 peripheral blood samples. The study combined TCRbeta repertoire sequencing, expression microarrays and whole-exome sequencing across five regions of each liver tumor, with adjacent normal tissue and blood. Of the five patients (three men and two women, aged 30 to 69 years), four had hepatocellular carcinoma and one had combined HCC and intrahepatic cholangiocarcinoma. Repertoires from technical replicates were highly reproducible, with mean shared-clone rates approximately 0.92 and correlation coefficients above 0.95. Tumors of the five patients were stage T1-T3 N0M0 with maximum diameters of 4.2 to 10 cm.

A constant-region primer and ProtoScript II reverse transcriptase were used to reverse-transcribe TCRbeta-specific cDNA from approximately 550 ng total RNA. Construction of the TCRbeta libraries relied on three nested rounds of multiplex PCR, following a slightly modified ARM-PCR procedure. Multiplex TRBV1-TRBV30 forward primers and a Cbeta reverse primer were used in the first two PCR rounds, each of which was run for roughly 10 cycles. Sample barcodes and Illumina adapters were added in a final 25-cycle PCR with Deep VentR polymerase. Before sequencing, amplicons of 200-500 bp were purified from gel using a QIAquick gel extraction kit. An Illumina HiSeq 2500 was used to sequence the TCRbeta amplicons, generating 250-bp paired-end reads. The study's processing was this. Trimmomatic v0.33 was used to quality-trim the reads, and FLASH v1.2.11 was used to merge paired reads so that full CDR3 sequences could be recovered. V, D and J germline segments were assigned to the rearranged TCRbeta sequences using MiGEC v1.2.1b. Clonotype statistics and Shannon-Wiener diversity indices were computed with VDJtools v1.0.0. To cut down on sampling bias, every analysis after diversity analysis relied on just the 250 most abundant clonotypes from each sample. TCRdb trimmed public reads at Q25 via fastp, called clones via MiXCR and kept in-frame beta chains. Entries are consolidated by CDR3 protein sequence, retaining the most common genes and DNA. The V and J calls here are based on TCRdb, not the publication. This sample holds about 320,000 distinct CDR3 sequences; roughly two thirds were observed only once. The leading ten clones occupy approximately 9.4% of the sample.

TRIzol reagent was used to extract blood RNA from unsorted whole blood, while the DNeasy Blood & Tissue kit provided the germline DNA. Chronic HBV infection was present in the patients, and the patients were treatment-naive at sampling. Before surgery, about 4 milliliters of peripheral blood were collected into K2EDTA tubes. As encoded in the germline V gene, CDR1 is SGHAT while CDR2 is FQNNGV. The CDR3 covers 14 residues, taking in both the cysteine and the phenylalanine. Of all the DNA, just the CDR3 is kept, 42 bases in frame from base 1. On this clonotype itself: Its antigen is still unknown. One end of the junction fails to match germline, which may point to a read error.

The paper's findings and limits, for the study overall: Consistent with antigen-driven expansion, pairs of tumor regions showed higher repertoire overlap (mean approximately 35%) than either tumor-adjacent pairs (roughly 17%) or tumor-blood pairs (about 14%). Bulk unsorted samples precluded comparing CD4+ and CD8+ T cell repertoires. A significantly larger repertoire fraction was made up by the top 250 clones in tumors than in blood (p = 0.039). Because sequencing covered only the TCR beta chain and unpaired alpha chains were not captured, true repertoire diversity is likely underestimated. Only a few patients were included in the study, and the authors note that the findings should be validated in a larger study.

The TCR originated in a man aged 35 to 55 with primary liver carcinoma and hepatitis B virus infection. Sequenced input: peripheral blood. The chain joins TRBV11-2 to TRBJ2-7; the D region possibly corresponds to TRBD2 (6 bases align). The DNA sequence reads TGCGCCAGCAGCTTCGCGGGACTCTGCTACGAGCAGTACTTC. The encoded protein is CASSFAGLCYEQYF.